These 23 T cell receptor beta chains share one sample of origin, sequenced in a study of T cells after yellow fever vaccination. TCRdb re-derived calls from the 5' RACE reads in MiXCR, one entry per CDR3 protein. Of approximately 160,000 distinct CDR3 sequences in the sample, about 6% are singletons; the top ten hold roughly 3%. Sequencing was performed on CD4+ T cells sorted from PBMCs, taken on the day of the first yellow fever vaccination. The receptors originated from a man younger than 35 who received the YFV17D yellow fever vaccine.

This chain connects TRBV6-6 to TRBJ1-2; D is undetermined. The CDR3 length is 13 residues. The V gene lost 6 bases and the J gene lost 4 bases, with 12 bases spanning the gap. Germline V gene lookup returns CDR1 MNHNY and CDR2 SVGAGI (reference sequence). DNA for the CDR3: TGTGCCAGCAGCGACCGGGAGATCTATGGCTACACCTTC. Translated, it gives CASSDREIYGYTF.

Details on this clonotype: A junction boundary mismatches the germline segment, possibly from a read error. The J gene is TRBJ2-7, the V gene TRBV5-6; 7 bases are a match to TRBD1. This CDR3 has 11 amino acids. Germline CDR1 SGHDT, CDR2 YYEEEE. The CDR3 reads CASSSYGTDAF. CDR3 DNA: TGTGCCAGCAGCTCCTACGGGACAGACGCTTTC.

This clonotype has more than one count but fewer than ten. This chain links TRBV4-3 with TRBJ1-6; D not certain. The CDR3 totals 12 residues. Germline loops: CDR1 LGHNA, CDR2 YSLEER. V lost 3 bases and J 7 bases, leaving 4 bases between the germline ends. This CDR3 reads CASSQANSPLHF. The CDR3 DNA reads TGCGCCAGCAGCCAGGCAAATTCACCCCTCCACTTT.

This clonotype was counted at least ten times. Here the CDR3 reads CASSLRGGQYF. CDR3 nucleotides: TGTGCCAGCAGCTTAAGGGGAGGGCAGTACTTC. V is TRBV7-9 and J is TRBJ2-7; the D gene is possibly TRBD2 (6 bases). This CDR3 comprises 11 residues. Germline V gene data show CDR1 as SEHNR and CDR2 as FQNEAQ (reference sequence). V was clipped by 2 bases and J by 9 bases, with 8 bases between them.

This clonotype was seen a handful of times. The CDR3 spells CASSVRRQNTEAFF. Here the CDR3 DNA reads TGCGCCAGCAGCGTCCGCAGGCAGAACACTGAAGCTTTCTTT. The chain recombines TRBV5-1 with TRBJ1-1; no clear D. Germline-derived CDR1 and CDR2 are SGHRS and YFSETQ. The germline V and J ends were trimmed by 4 bases and 1 base, with 11 bases remaining between them. CDR3 size: 14 residues.

This clonotype was seen many times. The V gene is TRBV7-9, the J gene TRBJ2-7; D is uncertain. Per the germline V gene, CDR1 is SEHNR and CDR2 is FQNEAQ (reference sequence). This CDR3 spans 14 amino acids. The V end lost 4 bases, the J end lost 2 bases, and 12 bases lay between the germline ends. The CDR3 DNA follows: TGTGCCAGCAGCTCCAGTGGGGTCCCCTACGAGCAGTACGTC. It encodes CASSSSGVPYEQYV.

The chain has TRBV7-2 and TRBJ1-2, with 8 bases that match TRBD1. The CDR3 is 15 amino acids. Per the germline V gene, CDR1 is SGHTA and CDR2 is FQGNSA. With 8 bases clipped from V and 2 bases from J, the junction kept 10 bases outside the gene matches. CDR3 DNA sequence: TGTGCCAGCGGTTCCAGGGGGCAGATAAACTATGGCTACACCTTC. This translates into CASGSRGQINYGYTF. Drawing the rest from reference TRBV7-2 and TRBJ1-2, the complete variable domain is GAGVSQSPSNKVTEKGKDVELRCDPISGHTALYWYRQSLGQGLEFLIYFQGNSAPDKSGLPSDRFSAERTGGSVSTLTIQRTQQEDSAVYLCASGSRGQINYGYTFGSGTRLTVV.

In its sample, this clonotype was seen a few times. The chain carries TRBV28 and TRBJ1-5; TRBD1 aligns across 7 bases. Trimming removed 2 bases from V and 0 bases from J; junction bases left unmatched: 7. The germline gives CDR1 MDHEN, CDR2 SYDVKM. This CDR3 spans 17 amino acids. CDR3 in amino acids: CASSLHRGFDSNQPQHF. CDR3 in DNA: TGTGCCAGCAGTTTACACAGGGGATTCGATAGCAATCAGCCCCAGCATTTT.

This sequence joins TRBV10-3 and TRBJ2-7; D is possibly TRBD1 (6 bases). The ends were cut back, 6 bases at V and 1 base at J, with 13 bases in the middle. The CDR3 contains 14 residues. Germline-derived CDR1 and CDR2 are ENHRY and SYGVKD. The CDR3 DNA sequence: TGTGCCATCAGGGGGGCAGGGGCGTCCTACGAGCAGTACTTC. As protein: CAIRGAGASYEQYF.

This clonotype was seen more than once but under ten times. This sequence joins TRBV5-1 and TRBJ2-5, with D possibly matching TRBD1 (6 bases). Trimming removed 4 bases at V and 2 bases at J, with 15 bases between. CDR1 SGHRS and CDR2 YFSETQ come from the germline V gene. The CDR3 extends over 15 amino acids. The DNA for the CDR3 is TGCGCCAGCAGCCCCCTCGGGACACCTCAAGAGACCCAGTACTTC. It specifies CASSPLGTPQETQYF.

This clonotype was observed at least ten times. The V and J genes are TRBV6-1 and TRBJ2-7, with TRBD1 as a possible D gene (6 bases). The CDR3 runs 14 residues. Germline CDR1 MNHNS, CDR2 SASEGT. Trimming took 5 bases from V and 0 from J, leaving 11 bases between them. The CDR3: CASSRATGSYEQYF. The CDR3 DNA is TGTGCCAGCAGTCGAGCGACAGGCTCCTACGAGCAGTACTTC.

This clonotype appeared many times. This chain links TRBV20-1 with TRBJ2-2, with a weak D call TRBD1 (6 bases). Per germline, CDR1 DFQATT and CDR2 SNEGSKA (reference sequence). This CDR3 is 13 amino acids long. Trimming left V 6 bases short and J 6 bases short, with 14 bases between. CDR3 in DNA: TGCAGTGCCTCCGGGCAGGGGTCCGGGGAGCTGTTTTTT. Protein: CSASGQGSGELFF.

This clonotype has a count of ten or more. The J gene is TRBJ2-3, the V gene TRBV7-2; 8 nucleotides line up with TRBD1. The CDR3 contains 15 residues. Germline CDR1 SGHTA, CDR2 FQGNSA. Losses at the gene ends were 5 bases for V and 4 bases for J; bases not matched to a gene: 8. In DNA form, the CDR3 reads TGTGCCAGCAGCACGATGGGACAGGAAGCAGATACGCAGTATTTT. Protein sequence: CASSTMGQEADTQYF.

This clonotype was detected a few times. The J gene is TRBJ2-7, the V gene TRBV5-4; D gene unclear. The V gene's germline CDR1 is SGHNT and CDR2 YYREEE (reference sequence). The germline V and J ends were trimmed by 2 bases and 0 bases, with 9 bases remaining between them. The CDR3 has 14 residues. CDR3 protein: CASSFVPSSYEQYF. CDR3 sequence (DNA): TGTGCCAGCAGCTTTGTACCTAGCTCCTACGAGCAGTACTTC.

Worth noting for this clonotype: The junction differs from germline at one of its ends, possibly a read error. The J gene is TRBJ2-7, the V gene TRBV7-2, with D maybe TRBD1 (6 bases). CDR3 length equals 15 residues. The V gene's germline CDR1 is SGHTA and CDR2 FQGNSA. The CDR3 DNA reads as TGTGCCAGCAGCGTGGACAGTGGACCCTTATGGAAGCAGTATTTC. Translation gives CASSVDSGPLWKQYF.

The chain is built from TRBV10-3 and TRBJ2-3; 8 nucleotides align to TRBD2. The CDR3 has 18 residues. With V trimmed by 0 bases and J by 0 bases, 8 bases remained unmatched. CDR1 and CDR2 (germline): ENHRY, SYGVKD. CDR3: CAISESTNGGGSTDTQYF. The CDR3 nucleotides read TGTGCCATCAGTGAGTCGACAAATGGCGGGGGGAGCACAGATACGCAGTATTTT.

This clonotype was counted only a few times. This sequence joins TRBV7-9 and TRBJ2-7; TRBD1 is a possible D gene (6 bases). The germline V and J ends were trimmed by 5 bases and 2 bases, with 16 bases remaining between them. CDR3 length equals 15 residues. Germline CDR1 is SEHNR and CDR2 is FQNEAQ (reference sequence). CDR3 residues: CASSPGHRDPYEQYF. In nucleotides, the CDR3 is TGTGCCAGCAGCCCGGGACACCGGGATCCCTACGAGCAGTACTTC.

The chain carries TRBV5-1 and TRBJ1-1; no clear D gene. The CDR3 totals 14 residues. The V gene lost 4 bases and the J gene lost 1 base, with 11 bases spanning the gap. The germline V gene encodes CDR1 SGHRS and CDR2 YFSETQ. The CDR3 DNA sequence: TGCGCCAGCAGCCTCGTGACCGAGAACACTGAAGCTTTCTTT. Encoded protein: CASSLVTENTEAFF.

Many counts were recorded for this clonotype. The V gene is TRBV28, the J gene TRBJ2-1; D might be TRBD2 (6 bases). CDR3 length: 12 residues. Germline V gene sequence: CDR1 MDHEN, CDR2 SYDVKM. The V and J ends lost 6 bases and 10 bases respectively, with 13 bases between them. CDR3 nucleotide sequence: TGTGCCAGCAGGGTGGGAGGCGGGGAGCAGTTCTTC. Its translation is CASRVGGGEQFF.

V usage is TRBV25-1 and J usage is TRBJ2-1, with 12 positions matching TRBD2. Germline V lookup: CDR1 MGHDK, CDR2 SYGVNS. The V and J ends lost 2 bases and 8 bases, in that order; junction bases with no gene match: 7. CDR3 length: 16 amino acids. CDR3 DNA: TGTGCCAGCAGTGAAACTAGCGGGGGGTGGAATGATGAGCAGTTCTTC. Encoded protein: CASSETSGGWNDEQFF.

This clonotype has a handful of counts. V gene TRBV11-2 combines with J gene TRBJ2-5; 12 bases are shared with TRBD2. Trimming at V came to 5 bases and at J to 3 bases, leaving 13 bases not matched to a gene. Per germline, CDR1 SGHAT and CDR2 FQNNGV. This CDR3 contains 18 residues. DNA for the CDR3: TGTGCCAGCAGCCGTCTAGCGGGGGGGCCAGGGTTCGAAGAGACCCAGTACTTC. Encoded protein: CASSRLAGGPGFEETQYF.

The chain couples TRBV7-2 to TRBJ2-3; 7 bases fit TRBD1. Germline V gene lookup returns CDR1 SGHTA and CDR2 FQGNSA. J was trimmed by 2 bases and V by 0 bases; bases with no gene match: 5. The CDR3 totals 16 residues. Here the CDR3 DNA reads TGTGCCAGCAGCTTAGCCGGGACAGCATACACAGATACGCAGTATTTT. This encodes CASSLAGTAYTDTQYF.

The V call is TRBV12-3 or TRBV12-4, the J call TRBJ1-3; 7 nucleotides match TRBD1. The CDR3 spans 14 residues. With 2 bases clipped from V and 5 bases from J, the junction kept 3 bases outside the gene matches. DNA of the CDR3: TGTGCCAGCAGTTTACCACAGGGGAGAAACACCATATATTTT. Protein product: CASSLPQGRNTIYF.